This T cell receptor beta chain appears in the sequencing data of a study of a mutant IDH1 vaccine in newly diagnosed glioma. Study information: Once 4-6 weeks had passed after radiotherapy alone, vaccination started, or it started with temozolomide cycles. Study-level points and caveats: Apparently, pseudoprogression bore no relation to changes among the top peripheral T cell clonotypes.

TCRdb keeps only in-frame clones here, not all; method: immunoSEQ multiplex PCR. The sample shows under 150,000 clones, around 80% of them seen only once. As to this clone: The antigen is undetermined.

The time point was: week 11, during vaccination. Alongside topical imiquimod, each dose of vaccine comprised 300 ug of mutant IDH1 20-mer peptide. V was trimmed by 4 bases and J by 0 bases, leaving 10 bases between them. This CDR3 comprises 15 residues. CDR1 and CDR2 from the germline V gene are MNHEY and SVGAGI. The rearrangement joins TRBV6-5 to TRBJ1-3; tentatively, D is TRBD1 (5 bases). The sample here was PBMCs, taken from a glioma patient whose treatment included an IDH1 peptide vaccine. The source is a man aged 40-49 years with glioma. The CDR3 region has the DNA TGTGCCAGCAGTTCGACAGTACTCTCTGGAAACACCATATATTTT. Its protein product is CASSSTVLSGNTIYF.